The entry that follows covers one T cell receptor (beta chain) sequence. There are 13 residues in the CDR3. V was cut by 2 bases and J by 2 bases, with 7 bases left in between. Germline V lookup: CDR1 MNHEY, CDR2 SVGEGT. The data were obtained in a study of blood T cell repertoires in COVID-19. About the study: Both acute and convalescent COVID-19 samples were obtained from the United States, Italy and Spain. PBMCs, B-cell-depleted T cells, or T cells provided the cDNA or gDNA that made up the material.

Authors' processing steps: Estimation of nucleated cell counts relied on the amplification of reference gene primers. Generated by immunoSEQ multiplex PCR, the TCRdb table keeps only in-frame clones and is missing some. The DNA gave D and trimming, while V, J and clone size come from that table. In the table there are tens of thousands of clones, around 90% of which are singletons. The specimen sequenced was peripheral blood. This chain uses TRBV6-2 or TRBV6-3 with TRBJ2-7; maybe TRBD1 (5 bases). The receptor was derived from a man aged 60 to 75 with acute or convalescent COVID-19. This chain's CDR3 is CASSYGAAYEQYF. DNA of the CDR3: TGTGCCAGCAGTTACGGGGCGGCCTACGAGCAGTACTTC.